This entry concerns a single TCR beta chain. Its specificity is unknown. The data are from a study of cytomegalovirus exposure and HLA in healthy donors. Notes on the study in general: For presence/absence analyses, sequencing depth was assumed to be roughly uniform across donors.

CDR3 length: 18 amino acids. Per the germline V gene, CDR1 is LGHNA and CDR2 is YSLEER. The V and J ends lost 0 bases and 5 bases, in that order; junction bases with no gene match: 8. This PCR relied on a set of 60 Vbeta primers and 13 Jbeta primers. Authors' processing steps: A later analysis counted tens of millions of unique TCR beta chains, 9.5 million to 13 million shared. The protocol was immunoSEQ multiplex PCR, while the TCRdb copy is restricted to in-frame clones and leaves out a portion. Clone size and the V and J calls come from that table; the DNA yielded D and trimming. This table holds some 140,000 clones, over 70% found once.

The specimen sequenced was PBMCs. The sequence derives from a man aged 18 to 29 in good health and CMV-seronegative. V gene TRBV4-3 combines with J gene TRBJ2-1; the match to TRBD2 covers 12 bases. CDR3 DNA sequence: TGCGCCAGCAGCCAAGATCCAACTAGCGGGGGGAACCACAATGAGCAGTTCTTC. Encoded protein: CASSQDPTSGGNHNEQFF.